The next 20 T cell receptor beta chains were all read from a single sample in a study of shared clonotypes between healthy human individuals. Libraries were prepared by immunoSEQ multiplex PCR; TCRdb keeps only in-frame clonotypes and omits some of them. The data hold approximately 250,000 clones, with about 65% observed a single time. Sample: memory CD4+ T cells sorted from blood. As for subset: CD45RA-negative fraction. Every receptor here comes from a man aged 25-45 years in good health.

This clone came up a few times. One junction end does not reproduce the germline sequence, and a read error may be involved. The chain employs TRBV7-2 and TRBJ1-1; no reliable D call. CDR1 SGHTA and CDR2 FQGNSA come from the germline V gene. CDR3 length: 11 amino acids. CDR3 loop: CASSQGWTTIF. CDR3 bases: TGTGCCAGCAGCCAAGGTTGGACCACCATCTTT.

This clone occurred many times. J is TRBJ1-1 and V is TRBV28; D remains unclear. The CDR3 is 15 amino acids. Germline CDR1 is MDHEN and CDR2 is SYDVKM. The germline V and J ends were trimmed by 3 bases and 5 bases, with 16 bases remaining between them. The CDR3 is CASSFVGNLVTEAFF. The CDR3 DNA sequence: TGTGCCAGCAGTTTTGTCGGCAACTTAGTTACTGAAGCTTTCTTT.

This clone has at least ten counts. The chain uses TRBV6-4 and TRBJ2-2; TRBD2 aligns across 7 bases. The germline V gene has CDR1 MRHNA and CDR2 SNTAGT. The CDR3 spans 16 residues. V gave up 2 bases and J gave up 5 bases; unmatched junction bases: 8. The CDR3 region has the DNA TGTGCCAGCAGTGACGCAGGACTAGGCCAGACCGGGGAGCTGTTTTTT. Its translation is CASSDAGLGQTGELFF.

This clone showed up just a few times. V and J are TRBV7-6 and TRBJ2-7; 8 bases fit TRBD1. This CDR3 is built from 15 residues. V lost 6 bases to trimming and J lost 2 bases; unmatched junction nucleotides: 9. Germline CDR1 is SGHVS and CDR2 is FNYEAQ. For the CDR3, the DNA is TGTGCCAGCAGTTCAGCCGGGACAGGTCCCTACGAGCAGTACTTC. Translation: CASSSAGTGPYEQYF.

For the CDR3, the DNA is TGCAGCGTTGGGGACAGGGTCAATGAAAAACTGTTTTTT. Translating it yields CSVGDRVNEKLFF. This chain joins TRBV29-1 and TRBJ1-4, with TRBD1 identical over 9 bases. This CDR3 contains 13 residues. Germline CDR1 and CDR2: SQVTM and ANQGSEA. J lost 5 bases, V lost 4 bases, and 2 bases had no gene match.

The rearrangement uses TRBV2 and TRBJ2-5, with D tentatively TRBD2 (6 bases). CDR1 is SNHLY and CDR2 is FYNNEI in the germline V gene. With 6 bases removed from V and 0 bases from J, the gap between germline ends came to 11 bases. This CDR3 is 14 amino acids long. Written as DNA, the CDR3 is TGTGCCAGCAGATTTGCGGGGCACCAAGAGACCCAGTACTTC. Its translation is CASRFAGHQETQYF.

This chain uses TRBV5-4 with TRBJ2-5; 11 bases match TRBD2. The V segment lost 4 bases and the J segment 5 bases; nucleotides outside the gene matches: 16. Germline loops: CDR1 SGHNT, CDR2 YYREEE (reference sequence). CDR3 length: 18 residues. DNA for the CDR3: TGTGCCAGCAGCCGGGCGGGTACTAGCGGGAGTTGGGGGGAGACCCAGTACTTC. Translated, it gives CASSRAGTSGSWGETQYF.

This clone was seen more than once but under ten times. This rearrangement joins TRBV18 to TRBJ1-2; D might be TRBD1 (6 bases). Germline V CDR1 and CDR2: KGHSH, LQKENI. V lost 8 bases, J lost 6 bases, and 22 bases lay in between. CDR3 length equals 15 residues. In nucleotides, the CDR3 is TGTGCCAGCGCTGAAAGACAGGATTTAGAGGATGGCTACACCTTC. It encodes CASAERQDLEDGYTF.

This clone was observed a handful of times. V is TRBV9 and J is TRBJ2-6; D gene ambiguous. Germline V gives CDR1 SGDLS, CDR2 YYNGEE. There are 13 residues in the CDR3. V shed 7 bases and J shed 0 bases, with 5 bases lying between them. The CDR3 is CASGLSGANVLTF. The CDR3 bases are TGTGCCAGCGGGCTCTCTGGGGCCAACGTCCTGACTTTC.

This chain uses TRBV25-1 with TRBJ1-1, with D maybe TRBD1 (5 bases). Germline assignment: CDR1 MGHDK and CDR2 SYGVNS. The CDR3 loop spans 14 amino acids. The ends were cut back, 3 bases at V and 5 bases at J, with 13 bases in the middle. The CDR3 DNA sequence: TGTGCCAGCAGTGATTGGGGGATCGGTACTGAAGCTTTCTTT. It yields the protein CASSDWGIGTEAFF.

This chain links TRBV5-1 with TRBJ2-3, with 11 bases fitting TRBD2. The CDR3 sequence is 18 residues long. Germline loops: CDR1 SGHRS, CDR2 YFSETQ. Trimming took 7 bases from V and 0 from J; bases not matched to a gene: 13. The CDR3 DNA reads as TGCGCCAGCCGAGGGCGGGGACTAGCGGTAACTAGCACAGATACGCAGTATTTT. Amino acid sequence: CASRGRGLAVTSTDTQYF.

The table lists this clone with a count of one. V usage is TRBV19 and J usage is TRBJ1-4; unclear D gene. The CDR3 has 13 amino acids. V was clipped by 8 bases and J by 6 bases, with 13 bases between them. Germline V CDR1 and CDR2: LNHDA, SQIVND (reference sequence). The chain's CDR3 is CASGDWVDEKLFF. As DNA, the CDR3 is TGTGCCAGTGGAGATTGGGTAGATGAAAAACTGTTTTTT.

This chain links TRBV6-5 with TRBJ2-1; TRBD1 matches at 8 bases. Per the germline V gene, CDR1 is MNHEY and CDR2 is SVGAGI. The CDR3 totals 13 residues. The V gene end was trimmed by 7 bases and the J gene end by 8 bases; junction bases not matched to a gene: 7. The DNA of the CDR3 is TGTGCCAGCAACGGACAGGGCTCATATGAGCAGTTCTTC. Its translation: CASNGQGSYEQFF.

V and J are TRBV11-2 and TRBJ2-5; D not resolved. CDR1 is SGHAT and CDR2 is FQNNGV in the germline V gene. Trimming cost V 3 bases and J 3 bases, with 11 bases left between them. CDR3 length: 14 amino acids. DNA for the CDR3: TGTGCCAGCAGCTTCGATCCTGGTAAAGAGACCCAGTACTTC. Translation: CASSFDPGKETQYF.

The chain links TRBV21-1 to TRBJ2-7; TRBD2 is taken as the D call from the table, unchecked against the DNA. TRBV21-1 is a listed pseudogene. The length of the CDR3 is 14 residues. The CDR3 sequence: CASSKVVKAGEQYF. For the CDR3, the DNA is TGTGCCAGCAGCAAAGTGGTCAAAGCCGGCGAGCAGTACTTC.

This clone occurred once. The V call is TRBV25-1, the J call TRBJ1-3; D might be TRBD1 (5 bases). Trimming took off 1 base at V and 2 bases at J, with 12 bases between the two ends. Germline loops: CDR1 MGHDK, CDR2 SYGVNS. CDR3 length: 16 residues. Written as DNA, the CDR3 is TGTGCCAGCAGTGAATTAGATGGGGGACCTGGAAACACCATATATTTT. Its translation is CASSELDGGPGNTIYF.

The chain employs TRBV5-5 and TRBJ2-7, with TRBD1 matching 8 bases. CDR1 is SGHKS and CDR2 is YYEKEE in the germline V gene (reference sequence). Trimming took 0 bases from V and 0 from J; bases not matched to a gene: 5. The CDR3 totals 16 residues. CDR3 region: CASSLAGQGISYEQYF. CDR3 nucleotide sequence: TGTGCCAGCAGCTTGGCCGGACAGGGAATCTCCTACGAGCAGTACTTC.

This chain joins TRBV5-5 and TRBJ1-4; unclear D gene. In germline, CDR1 is SGHKS, CDR2 YYEKEE (reference sequence). V was shortened by 4 bases and J by 8 bases, with 18 bases between the two germline ends. CDR3 length equals 15 residues. CDR3 loop: CASSTTTARREKLFF. DNA for the CDR3: TGTGCCAGCAGCACCACGACGGCACGGAGGGAAAAACTGTTTTTT.

The chain carries TRBV10-3 and TRBJ2-3; D is undetermined. Germline V gives CDR1 ENHRY, CDR2 SYGVKD. V dropped 3 bases and J dropped 5 bases, with 6 bases sitting between them. The CDR3 consists of 12 residues. CDR3 coding DNA: TGTGCCATCAGTGACTTTGAAGATACGCAGTATTTT. Amino acid sequence: CAISDFEDTQYF.

This clone appeared once. V and J are TRBV6-4 and TRBJ1-4; D remains ambiguous. Trimming took 0 bases from V and 8 from J, leaving 16 bases between them. The CDR3 totals 16 residues. The V gene's germline CDR1 is MRHNA and CDR2 SNTAGT. CDR3 residues: CASSDSVGKAFEKLFF. DNA for the CDR3: TGTGCCAGCAGTGACTCGGTTGGAAAGGCCTTCGAAAAACTGTTTTTT.